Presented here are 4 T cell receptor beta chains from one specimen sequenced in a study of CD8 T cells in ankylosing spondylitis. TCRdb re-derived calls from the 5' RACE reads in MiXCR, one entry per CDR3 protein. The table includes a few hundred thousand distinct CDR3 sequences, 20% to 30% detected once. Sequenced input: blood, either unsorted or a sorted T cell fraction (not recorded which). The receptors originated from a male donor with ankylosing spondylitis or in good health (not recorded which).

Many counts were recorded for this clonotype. The CDR3 nucleotides read TGCGCCAGCTCATCCAGGGGGTTTGATGAAGCTTTCTTT. It is translated as CASSSRGFDEAFF. The chain has TRBV5-1 and TRBJ1-1, with 7 bases fitting TRBD1. In germline, CDR1 is SGHRS, CDR2 YFSETQ. V trimming: 7 bases; J trimming: 7 bases; junction bases outside the gene matches: 10. The CDR3 length is 13 residues.

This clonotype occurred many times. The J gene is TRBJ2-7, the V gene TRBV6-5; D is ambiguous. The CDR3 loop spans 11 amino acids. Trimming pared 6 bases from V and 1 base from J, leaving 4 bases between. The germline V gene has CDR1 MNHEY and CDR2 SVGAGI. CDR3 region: CASRASYEQYF. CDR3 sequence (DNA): TGTGCCAGCAGGGCTTCCTACGAGCAGTACTTC.

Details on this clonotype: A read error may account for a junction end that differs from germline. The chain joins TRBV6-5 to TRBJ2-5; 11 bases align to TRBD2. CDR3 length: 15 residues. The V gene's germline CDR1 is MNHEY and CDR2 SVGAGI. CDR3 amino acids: CATSFSGGAGETQYF. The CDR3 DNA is TGTGCCACCAGTTTTAGCGGGGGGGCCGGGGAGACCCAGTACTTC.

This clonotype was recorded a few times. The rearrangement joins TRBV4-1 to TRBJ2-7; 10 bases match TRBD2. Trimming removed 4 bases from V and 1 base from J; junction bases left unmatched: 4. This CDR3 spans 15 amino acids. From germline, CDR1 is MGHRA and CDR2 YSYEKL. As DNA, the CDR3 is TGCGCCAGCAGCCGCTCGACTAGCGGGTCCTACGAGCAGTACTTC. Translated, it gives CASSRSTSGSYEQYF.